The clone carrying this T cell receptor beta chain was counted only a few times. The antigen remains unidentified. This entry is derived from a study of T cell repertoires in cytomegalovirus infection. The wider study: From public TCR beta signatures came an indication of both CMV infection and matching HLA type.

Germline CDR1 reads SEHNR; CDR2 reads FQNEAQ (reference sequence). The CDR3 runs 17 residues. Losses at the gene ends were 5 bases for V and 4 bases for J; bases not matched to a gene: 14. TCRdb ran MiXCR on the reads and lists one entry per CDR3 protein. The sample records approximately 50,000 distinct CDR3 sequences, roughly a fifth being singletons. This receptor was obtained from a human donor in good health (CMV status not recorded). Some clones in this sample may be carry-over from other donors' samples. The chain carries TRBV7-9 and TRBJ2-3; TRBD1 agrees at 8 bases. The material was CD8+ T cells from cultured PBMCs, obtained from culture after CMV antigen stimulation. The CDR3 DNA reads as TGTGCCAGCAGCCTCCGGGGACAGGCAGTCGGTCCAGATACGCAGTATTTT. It specifies CASSLRGQAVGPDTQYF.